The next 5 T cell receptor beta chains were all read from a single sample in a study of cytomegalovirus exposure and HLA in healthy donors. Assay used: immunoSEQ multiplex PCR; TCRdb lists only in-frame clones, some missing. This repertoire shows some 110,000 clones, approximately 90% found once; its top ten account for about 1.8%. The sequenced sample was PBMCs. The source is a young woman in good health and CMV-seropositive.

The genes are TRBV2 and TRBJ1-4, with 7 bases that match TRBD1. Germline V gene data show CDR1 as SNHLY and CDR2 as FYNNEI. The junction had 10 bases not matched to a gene; V was cut back by 11 bases and J by 4 bases. The CDR3 is 14 residues long. The CDR3 sequence is CAGKGGQINEKLFF. The CDR3 DNA reads TGTGCCGGCAAGGGGGGACAGATTAATGAAAAACTGTTTTTT.

The rearrangement uses TRBV2 and TRBJ2-5, with a possible D match to TRBD2 (6 bases). This CDR3 contains 17 residues. V dropped 5 bases and J dropped 0 bases, with 19 bases sitting between them. Germline V CDR1 and CDR2: SNHLY, FYNNEI. CDR3 bases: TGTGCCAGCAGTCTAAAGGGCGGGGCCGTCTACCAAGAGACCCAGTACTTC. Its translation is CASSLKGGAVYQETQYF.

The chain has TRBV28 and TRBJ2-5, with a possible D match to TRBD1 (5 bases). Germline V gene sequence: CDR1 MDHEN, CDR2 SYDVKM. The CDR3 runs to 12 residues. V was cut by 5 bases and J by 3 bases, with 7 bases left in between. The CDR3 here is CASSEQEETQYF. CDR3 bases: TGTGCCAGCAGTGAACAGGAAGAGACCCAGTACTTC.

The rearrangement joins TRBV27 to TRBJ2-3; perhaps TRBD2 as D (6 bases). The germline V gene encodes CDR1 MNHEY and CDR2 SMNVEV (reference sequence). With 7 bases removed from V and 2 bases from J, the gap between germline ends came to 19 bases. This CDR3 contains 16 residues. The chain's CDR3 is CASTTGGAQATDTQYF. CDR3 DNA sequence: TGTGCCAGCACCACCGGAGGGGCCCAAGCCACAGATACGCAGTATTTT.

This clone was observed a few times. This rearrangement joins TRBV2 to TRBJ1-5; 9 positions match TRBD1. Unmatched junction bases numbered 7, after V lost 6 bases and J lost 4 bases. Germline loops: CDR1 SNHLY, CDR2 FYNNEI. The CDR3 covers 15 residues. The CDR3 protein is CASRATGTGNQPQHF. DNA for the CDR3: TGTGCCAGCAGAGCTACCGGGACAGGGAATCAGCCCCAGCATTTT.